The sample holds one count of the clone carrying this TCR beta chain. Its antigen is currently unknown. The sample originates from a study of cytomegalovirus exposure and HLA in healthy donors. General observations from the study: Investigators reported approximately 150 TCR beta chains as tied to cytomegalovirus.

Vbeta (60) and Jbeta (13) primers were used in the PCR. Data came from immunoSEQ multiplex PCR; TCRdb stores just in-frame clones and leaves some out. Of more than 90,000 clones listed, more than 75% are singletons. Germline lookup yields CDR1 MNHEY and CDR2 SMNVEV (reference sequence). The CDR3 loop spans 14 amino acids. Trimming at V came to 3 bases and at J to 5 bases, leaving 5 bases not matched to a gene. Nominal health characterized the donors when sampled, though unrecorded immune exposures were likely. The material sequenced was PBMCs. The clonotype comes from a woman aged 60 to 75 in good health and CMV-seronegative. V gene TRBV27 combines with J gene TRBJ2-7; TRBD2 matches at 9 bases. The CDR3 is CASSFGGGVNEQYF. The CDR3 region has the DNA TGTGCCAGCAGTTTCGGCGGGGGGGTAAACGAGCAGTACTTC.